This T cell receptor beta chain was recovered during a study of blood T cell repertoires in COVID-19. Study background: The United States, Italy and Spain supplied acute and convalescent COVID-19 samples.

This clone appeared once. Germline CDR1 SGHRS, CDR2 YFSETQ. Trimming took 10 bases from V and 7 from J; bases not matched to a gene: 10. There are 12 residues in the CDR3. Here immunoSEQ multiplex PCR was the method, and the copy in TCRdb shows in-frame clones only, minus some. Seen here are 110,000 to 150,000 clones, 85% observed once, and the top ten hold roughly 2.9%. Sequencing was carried out using peripheral blood. The gene calls are TRBV5-1 and TRBJ2-7, with 8 bases identical to TRBD1. The TCR comes from a middle-aged man with acute or convalescent COVID-19. The CDR3 loop is CAGEQGVWEQYF. The CDR3 DNA reads TGCGCCGGAGAACAGGGGGTATGGGAGCAGTACTTC.